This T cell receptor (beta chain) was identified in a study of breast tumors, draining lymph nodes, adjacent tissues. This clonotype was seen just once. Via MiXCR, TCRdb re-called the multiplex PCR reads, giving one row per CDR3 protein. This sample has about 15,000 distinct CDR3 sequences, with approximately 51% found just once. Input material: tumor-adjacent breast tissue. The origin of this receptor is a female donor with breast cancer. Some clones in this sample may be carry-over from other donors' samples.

The CDR3 DNA reads TGCAGCGTTGGTTACGGTGGCTACACCTTC. Translated: CSVGYGGYTF. V usage is TRBV29-1 and J usage is TRBJ1-2, with D unresolved. V was pared by 4 bases and J by 7 bases, with 7 bases between. The V gene's germline CDR1 is SQVTM and CDR2 ANQGSEA. The CDR3 spans 10 residues.